A selection of T cell receptor beta chains follows, all from one sample in a study of blood T cell repertoires in COVID-19. Assay used: immunoSEQ multiplex PCR; TCRdb lists only in-frame clones, some missing. The table records more than 45,000 clones, 80% to 85% of them present only once. Sequencing was carried out using peripheral blood. These receptor sequences come from a man older than 75 with COVID-19, enrolled during active disease. Each CDR3 is given with its conserved first and last residue. A D gene is named only where the DNA matches it firmly. For some rows the clone size is stated as once, few or many, or as a class when expanded; others skip it.

CDR3 length	J gene	clone size	V gene	D gene	CDR3 protein	CDR3 DNA
13	TRBJ1-5	NA	TRBV7-2	NA	CASSSSGNQPQHF	TGTGCCAGCAGCTCATCAGGGAATCAGCCCCAGCATTTT
16	TRBJ2-6	NA	TRBV24-1	TRBD1	CATSDPQGTGANVLTF	TGTGCCACCAGTGATCCACAGGGGACTGGGGCCAACGTCCTGACTTTC
14	TRBJ2-5	NA	TRBV13	TRBD1	CASSLTGAGETQYF	TGTGCCAGCAGCCTAACAGGGGCAGGAGAGACCCAGTACTTC
14	TRBJ1-1	few	TRBV7-9	NA	CASSLNQGSAEAFF	TGTGCCAGCAGCTTAAATCAGGGGTCAGCTGAAGCTTTCTTT
13	TRBJ1-2	NA	TRBV25-1	TRBD1	CASGGQGAGGYTF	TGTGCCAGCGGGGGACAGGGGGCAGGAGGCTACACCTTC
15	TRBJ1-2	NA	TRBV7-9	TRBD1	CASSPTGGGNYGYTF	TGTGCCAGCAGCCCGACAGGGGGCGGAAACTATGGCTACACCTTC
17	TRBJ1-1	NA	TRBV19	TRBD1	CASIPIGTGGENTEAFF	TGTGCCAGTATTCCCATCGGGACAGGGGGAGAGAACACTGAAGCTTTCTTT
14	TRBJ2-7	NA	TRBV4-3	NA	CASSQTRRSYEQYF	TGCGCCAGCAGCCAGACGAGGAGGTCCTACGAGCAGTACTTC
18	TRBJ2-5	NA	TRBV5-6	TRBD2	CASSLVRVLAGVQETQYF	TGTGCCAGCAGCTTGGTAAGGGTCCTAGCGGGAGTCCAAGAGACCCAGTACTTC
14	TRBJ1-4	NA	TRBV10-2	TRBD1	CASRGTGGGEKLFF	TGCGCCAGCCGAGGGACAGGGGGGGGTGAAAAACTGTTTTTT
14	TRBJ2-2	NA	TRBV18	NA	CASSPPRVAGELFF	TGTGCCAGCTCACCGCCGAGGGTTGCCGGGGAGCTGTTTTTT
15	TRBJ2-3	few	TRBV6-6	NA	CASGLQSGSTDTQYF	TGTGCCAGCGGTTTACAGTCAGGGAGCACAGATACGCAGTATTTT
13	TRBJ2-5	NA	TRBV6-5	TRBD1	CASSRETGRTQYF	TGTGCCAGCAGTCGCGAGACAGGGCGGACCCAGTACTTC
17	TRBJ2-5	NA	TRBV7-7	NA	CASSYRGNARQGETQYF	TGTGCCAGCAGCTATAGGGGTAACGCTAGGCAGGGGGAGACCCAGTACTTC
14	TRBJ2-2	NA	TRBV12-5	TRBD1	CASAKDRGGRELFF	TGTGCTAGTGCCAAGGACAGGGGAGGAAGGGAGCTGTTTTTT
17	TRBJ1-1	NA	TRBV9	NA	CASSANNGRGGHTEAFF	TGTGCCAGCAGCGCCAACAACGGGCGGGGAGGGCACACTGAAGCTTTCTTT
13	TRBJ1-5	NA	TRBV18	TRBD1	CASSPTGNQPQHF	TGTGCCAGCTCACCGACAGGGAATCAGCCCCAGCATTTT
15	TRBJ2-3	NA	TRBV11-3	NA	CASSLGAGSTDTQYF	TGTGCCAGCAGCTTAGGCGCGGGGTCCACAGATACGCAGTATTTT
12	TRBJ2-5	NA	TRBV29-1	NA	CSAPSSEETQYF	TGCAGCGCCCCCTCATCAGAAGAGACCCAGTACTTC
12	TRBJ2-5	NA	TRBV5-1	NA	CASSPVQETQYF	TGCGCCAGCAGCCCGGTCCAAGAGACCCAGTACTTC
14	TRBJ1-1	NA	TRBV5-1	NA	CASSSPGMNTEAFF	TGCGCCAGCAGCTCCCCGGGGATGAACACTGAAGCTTTCTTT
13	TRBJ1-2	NA	TRBV18	NA	CASSPRGGEGYTF	TGTGCCAGCTCACCAAGAGGGGGTGAGGGCTACACCTTC
17	TRBJ2-5	NA	TRBV19	TRBD2	CASSVIGGLANKKTQYF	TGTGCCAGTAGTGTTATAGGCGGACTAGCGAATAAGAAGACCCAGTACTTC